Listed below are T cell receptor beta chains from one sample, sequenced in a study of blood T cells in healthy people across ages. TCRdb fed the 5' RACE reads into MiXCR, producing one record per CDR3 protein. The data show around 1,000,000 distinct CDR3 sequences, with less than 45% seen just once and about an eighth held by the top ten. Sequenced: blood. These receptors all come from a man in his late teens or twenties in good health. Both conserved end residues are part of each CDR3. A D gene is named only where the DNA matches it firmly. Clone size is stated in some rows and not others, as once, few, many or a class when expanded.

size,J,V,D,DNA,CDR3
-,TRBJ1-1,TRBV11-2,-,TGTGCCAGCAGCTCCCTCCGGCGGGGGGGGGCACAAGCTTTCTTT,CASSSLRRGGAQAFF
many,TRBJ2-1,TRBV12-3/TRBV12-4,TRBD2,TGTGCCAGCAGTTCTAGCGGGGAAACCTACAATGAGCAGTTCTTC,CASSSSGETYNEQFF
few,TRBJ2-7,TRBV2,TRBD1,TGTGCCAGCACACTTGTGGGACAGGGGGCACAACACGAGCAGTACTTC,CASTLVGQGAQHEQYF
-,TRBJ1-2,TRBV6-5,-,TGTGCCAGCAGTTACTCGAGGATAGACGGGGTGAGGGGCTACACCTTC,CASSYSRIDGVRGYTF
many,TRBJ2-1,TRBV20-1,-,TGCAGTGCTAGAACCAGCCCCTCGAACAATGAGCAGTTCTTC,CSARTSPSNNEQFF
-,TRBJ2-5,TRBV6-2/TRBV6-3,-,TGTGCCAGCACCTACGGGGGGCATTTAGAGACCCAGTACTTC,CASTYGGHLETQYF
-,TRBJ1-2,TRBV6-5,-,TGTGCCAGCCTTCCCCGAGCGCCGGCGGGCTATGGCTACACCTTC,CASLPRAPAGYGYTF
-,TRBJ2-1,TRBV7-2,-,TGTGCCAGCAGCTCGAAACCACAGGGAGCGTACAATGAGCGGTTCTTC,CASSSKPQGAYNERFF
-,TRBJ1-3,TRBV10-3,-,TGTGCCATCAGTGGTGCGGGGGTACGGAACACCATATATTTT,CAISGAGVRNTIYF
-,TRBJ2-4,TRBV5-1,-,TGCGCCAGCAGCGCCTACCAACAAGAGGCCAAAAACATTCAGTACTTC,CASSAYQQEAKNIQYF
-,TRBJ1-2,TRBV7-9,-,TGTGCCAGCAGCTTAGACAAATTGCACTATGGCTACACCTTC,CASSLDKLHYGYTF
few,TRBJ2-7,TRBV10-3,-,TGTGCCATCATGGTAGGGTACGAGCAGTACTTC,CAIMVGYEQYF
-,TRBJ1-4,TRBV11-2,-,TGTGCCAGCAGCTCCGTTAGTGAAAAACTGTTTTTT,CASSSVSEKLFF
-,TRBJ1-2,TRBV4-3,-,TGCGCCAGCAGCCAAGCCCTCAGGTTCCATGGCTACACCTTC,CASSQALRFHGYTF
-,TRBJ2-6,TRBV4-3,-,TGCGCCAGCAGCCAAGAAGGGCCGGGGGAATCTGGGGCCAACGTCCTGACTTTC,CASSQEGPGESGANVLTF
few,TRBJ1-2,TRBV20-1,TRBD1,TGCAGTGCTAGAGCCAGGGGGAGAAACCTTTATGGCTACACCTTC,CSARARGRNLYGYTF
-,TRBJ2-7,TRBV6-2/TRBV6-3,TRBD2,TGTGCCAGCAGTTACCCGACTAGCGGATTGTACAATGAGCAGTACTTC,CASSYPTSGLYNEQYF
few,TRBJ1-2,TRBV29-1,-,TGCAGCGTTGTCCGCAGGGATGGCTACACCTTC,CSVVRRDGYTF
few,TRBJ1-4,TRBV10-3,-,TGTGCCATCAGTGATGGGGGAACTAATGAAAAACTGTTTTTT,CAISDGGTNEKLFF
few,TRBJ1-1,TRBV20-1,TRBD1,TGCAGTGCTTCAACAGGGGACACTGAAGCTTTCTTT,CSASTGDTEAFF
-,TRBJ2-7,TRBV25-1,-,TGTGCCAGCAGTGGCCCCGGGACGGCGGTGTTTAAGCAGTACTTC,CASSGPGTAVFKQYF
-,TRBJ2-3,TRBV5-6,-,TGTGCCAGCAGATGGGGAGCGGATACGCAGTATTTT,CASRWGADTQYF
-,TRBJ2-6,TRBV4-3,-,TGCGCCAGCAGCCAAGATGGAGGGTCCCTCTCTGGGGCCAACGTCCTGACTTTC,CASSQDGGSLSGANVLTF
-,TRBJ1-5,TRBV5-1,-,TGCGCCAGCAGCTTGGAGGGTGGGGCGAATCAGCCCCAGCATTTT,CASSLEGGANQPQHF
-,TRBJ1-1,TRBV7-3,-,TGTGCCAGCAGCTTAATAAGTGGCACTGAAGCTTTCTTT,CASSLISGTEAFF
-,TRBJ2-5,TRBV25-1,TRBD2,TGTGCCAGCAGTGTCTGGACTGCGGGGGGGCTCCAAGAGACCCAGTACTTC,CASSVWTAGGLQETQYF
few,TRBJ1-1,TRBV20-1,-,TGCAGTGCTAGATCTGTGAACACTGAAGCTTTCTTT,CSARSVNTEAFF
-,TRBJ1-1,TRBV12-3/TRBV12-4,TRBD1,TGTGCCAGCAACGACAGGGTTGGGGCTTTCTTT,CASNDRVGAFF
many,TRBJ2-1,TRBV7-6,-,TGTGCCAGCAGCTTAATAGGGAATGAGCAGTTCTTC,CASSLIGNEQFF
-,TRBJ1-5,TRBV30,-,TGTGCCTGGAGTGTAGGCAGTAGCAATCAGCCCCAGCATTTT,CAWSVGSSNQPQHF
-,TRBJ1-6,TRBV4-3,TRBD1,TGCCCCAGCAGCCAAGATCGACAGGGGGCGAATTCACCCCTCCACTTT,CPSSQDRQGANSPLHF
-,TRBJ2-1,TRBV20-1,TRBD2,TGCAGTGCCCCCCCGTGGGGGGGAAGCTCCTACAATGAGCAGTTCTTC,CSAPPWGGSSYNEQFF
-,TRBJ1-2,TRBV20-1,TRBD1,TGCAGTGCTAGAGATGAGGGACAGGGAGGAAGGGGCTACACCTTC,CSARDEGQGGRGYTF
-,TRBJ1-2,TRBV5-1,-,TGCGCCAGCAGCCCAGGGCACGGTTATGGCTACACCTTC,CASSPGHGYGYTF
few,TRBJ1-1,TRBV29-1,-,TGCAGCGTTGGTCGGGGCCACACTGAAGCTTTCTTT,CSVGRGHTEAFF
-,TRBJ1-1,TRBV7-2,TRBD1,TGTGCCAGCAGCTTAAGGGACAGGGTCGCGAACACTGAGGCTTTCTTT,CASSLRDRVANTEAFF
few,TRBJ1-4,TRBV20-1,-,TGCAGTGCGGGTAGGACAGCAACTAATGAAAAACTGTTTTTT,CSAGRTATNEKLFF
few,TRBJ2-7,TRBV12-5,-,TGTGCTAGTGCCCCCTCGGCCTGGAGCTCCTACAATGAGCAGTACTTC,CASAPSAWSSYNEQYF
-,TRBJ2-5,TRBV7-9,TRBD2,TGTGCCAGCAGTCTCGGACTAGCGGGGGGATTTCAAGAGACCCAGTATTTC,CASSLGLAGGFQETQYF
many,TRBJ2-1,TRBV12-3/TRBV12-4,TRBD2,TGTGCCAGCAGCCCTAGCGGGGGGGCGCCCGAGCAGTTCTTC,CASSPSGGAPEQFF
-,TRBJ2-1,TRBV29-1,TRBD2,TGCAGCGTTGAAGGGGGAGGGTATGAGCAGTTCTTC,CSVEGGGYEQFF
-,TRBJ2-5,TRBV20-1,-,TGCAGTGCTAGCGGGGGCTCCCCCGTGGAGACCCAGTACTTC,CSASGGSPVETQYF
-,TRBJ1-1,TRBV27,-,TGTGCCAGCAAGGAAGGGGGGTCCGCTCGTGAAGCTTTCTTT,CASKEGGSAREAFF
-,TRBJ1-5,TRBV7-2,TRBD1,TGTGCCAGCAGTCACAGGGGGGTTCAGCCCCAGCATTTT,CASSHRGVQPQHF
-,TRBJ1-2,TRBV12-3/TRBV12-4,-,TGTGCCAGCAGTTCCGCTACTGCCGGGACTCAATGGTGGGGCTACACCTTC,CASSSATAGTQWWGYTF
-,TRBJ1-2,TRBV29-1,-,TGCAGCGTTCAGCAGGGAAATTCTCGCGGCTACACCTTC,CSVQQGNSRGYTF
many,TRBJ1-1,TRBV7-9,-,TGTGCCAGCAGCCCTCGCGGTGGCAGAGAGAACACTGAAGCTTTCTTT,CASSPRGGRENTEAFF
-,TRBJ1-1,TRBV10-3,TRBD1,TGTGCCATCAGTCTCCAGGGGGTGAACACTGAGGCTTTCTTT,CAISLQGVNTEAFF
-,TRBJ1-2,TRBV29-1,TRBD1,TGCAGCGTACAACAGGGGTACGGCTATGGCTACACCTTC,CSVQQGYGYGYTF
-,TRBJ2-1,TRBV6-2/TRBV6-3,TRBD2,TGTGCCAGCAGTCAGCGGAGCGGGAAGGCCTACAATGAGCAGTTCTTC,CASSQRSGKAYNEQFF
many,TRBJ1-2,TRBV12-3/TRBV12-4,-,TGTGCCAGCAGTTTAGGCAGGGCTAGTGGCTACACCTTC,CASSLGRASGYTF
few,TRBJ2-3,TRBV28,TRBD1,TGTGCCAGCAGTGCACCAGGGGGCGGCACAGATACGCAGTATTTT,CASSAPGGGTDTQYF
-,TRBJ1-6,TRBV5-1,-,TGCGCCAGCAGCTTGACGGGACAACTCTCCTATAATTCACCCCTCCACTTT,CASSLTGQLSYNSPLHF
-,TRBJ1-1,TRBV4-3,-,TGCGCCAGCAGCCAAGGGGGGGCTCCTGAAGCTTTCTTT,CASSQGGAPEAFF
-,TRBJ2-5,TRBV10-3,-,TGTGCCATCACCAAGACGTCCGGCAATGAGCAGTACTTC,CAITKTSGNEQYF
once,TRBJ1-5,TRBV20-1,-,TGCAGCCCTCGGAGTGGCAATCAGCCCCAGCATTTT,CSPRSGNQPQHF
once,TRBJ2-3,TRBV12-3/TRBV12-4,TRBD2,TGTGGCAGCAGTCTCCCGAGCGGGGAAAGCACAGATACGCAGTATTTT,CGSSLPSGESTDTQYF
-,TRBJ1-2,TRBV6-1,TRBD1,TGTGCCAGCTACGATAGGGACAGAGACTATGGCTACACCTTC,CASYDRDRDYGYTF
-,TRBJ2-2,TRBV7-2,TRBD2,TGTGCCAGCAGCTTAGGGGAGGGACGGAACACCGGGGAGCTGTTTTTT,CASSLGEGRNTGELFF
few,TRBJ2-7,TRBV30,-,TGTGCCTGGAGTGTACTCCAGCGAGAGCAGTACTTC,CAWSVLQREQYF